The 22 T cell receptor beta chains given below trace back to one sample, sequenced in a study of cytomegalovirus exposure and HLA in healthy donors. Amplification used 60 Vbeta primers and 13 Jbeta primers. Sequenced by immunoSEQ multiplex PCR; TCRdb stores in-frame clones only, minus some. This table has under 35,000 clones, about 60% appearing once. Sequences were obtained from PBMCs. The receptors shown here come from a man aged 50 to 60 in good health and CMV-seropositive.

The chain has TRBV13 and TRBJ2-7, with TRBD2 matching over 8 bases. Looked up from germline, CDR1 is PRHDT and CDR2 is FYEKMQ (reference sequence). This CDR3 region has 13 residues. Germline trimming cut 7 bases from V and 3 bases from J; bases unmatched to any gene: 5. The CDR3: CASTSGGLYEQYF. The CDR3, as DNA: TGTGCCAGCACCTCGGGGGGGCTCTACGAGCAGTACTTC.

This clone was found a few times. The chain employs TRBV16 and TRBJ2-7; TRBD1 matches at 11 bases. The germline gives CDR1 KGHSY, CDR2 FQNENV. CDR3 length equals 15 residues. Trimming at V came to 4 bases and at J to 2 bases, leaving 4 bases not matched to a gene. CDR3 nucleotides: TGTGCCAGCAGCCCCCAGGGACAGGGGGCCTACGAGCAGTACTTC. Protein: CASSPQGQGAYEQYF.

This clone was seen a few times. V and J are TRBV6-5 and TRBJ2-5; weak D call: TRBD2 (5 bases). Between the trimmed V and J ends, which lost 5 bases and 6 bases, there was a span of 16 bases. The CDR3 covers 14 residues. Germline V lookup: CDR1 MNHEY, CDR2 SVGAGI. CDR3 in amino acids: CASSRDFNSKTQYF. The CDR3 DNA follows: TGTGCCAGCAGTCGGGATTTCAATTCGAAGACCCAGTACTTC.

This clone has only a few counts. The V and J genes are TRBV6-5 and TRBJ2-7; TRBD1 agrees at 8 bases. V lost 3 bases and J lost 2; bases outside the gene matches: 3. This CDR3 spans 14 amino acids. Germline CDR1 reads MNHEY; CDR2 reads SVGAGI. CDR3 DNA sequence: TGTGCCAGCAGTTATGGACAGGGAACCTACGAGCAGTACTTC. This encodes CASSYGQGTYEQYF.

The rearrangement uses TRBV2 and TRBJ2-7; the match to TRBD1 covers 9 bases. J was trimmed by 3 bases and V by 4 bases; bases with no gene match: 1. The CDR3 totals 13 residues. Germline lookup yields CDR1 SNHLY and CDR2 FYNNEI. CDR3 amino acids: CASSGTGVYEQYF. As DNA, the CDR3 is TGTGCCAGCAGTGGGACAGGGGTCTACGAGCAGTACTTC. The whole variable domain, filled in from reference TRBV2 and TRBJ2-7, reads EPEVTQTPSHQVTQMGQEVILRCVPISNHLYFYWYRQILGQKVEFLVSFYNNEISEKSEIFDDQFSVERPDGSNFTLKIRSTKLEDSAMYFCASSGTGVYEQYFGPGTRLTVT.

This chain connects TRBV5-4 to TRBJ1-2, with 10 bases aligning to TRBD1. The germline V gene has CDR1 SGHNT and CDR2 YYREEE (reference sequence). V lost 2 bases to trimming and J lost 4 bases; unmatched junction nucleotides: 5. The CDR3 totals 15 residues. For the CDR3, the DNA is TGTGCCAGCAGCTTCCCGGGACAGGGGTCCTATGGCTACACCTTC. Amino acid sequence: CASSFPGQGSYGYTF.

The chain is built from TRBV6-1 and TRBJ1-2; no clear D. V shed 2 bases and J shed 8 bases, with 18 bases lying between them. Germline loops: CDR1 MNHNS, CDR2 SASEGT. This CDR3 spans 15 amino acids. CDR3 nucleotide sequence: TGTGCCAGCAGTGAAATTGCTGGCCGGGAGGACGGCTACACCTTC. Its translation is CASSEIAGREDGYTF.

DNA of the CDR3: TGCAGCGTTTTCGCAGGGATTGCTAACTATGGCTACACCTTC. Translated: CSVFAGIANYGYTF. This chain connects TRBV29-1 to TRBJ1-2, with TRBD1 as a possible D gene (5 bases). This CDR3 has 14 residues. Germline-derived CDR1 and CDR2 are SQVTM and ANQGSEA. Trimming cost V 5 bases and J 0 bases, with 13 bases left between them.

DNA of the CDR3: TGTGCCAGCAGCCCCCGGACAGGGGGCGCATGGTCTCGGCGGGAGCAGTACTTC. This codes for CASSPRTGGAWSRREQYF. The chain combines TRBV5-4 with TRBJ2-7, with 11 bases aligning to TRBD1. Unmatched junction bases numbered 19, after V lost 4 bases and J lost 7 bases. CDR1 is SGHNT and CDR2 is YYREEE in the germline V gene (reference sequence). This CDR3 is built from 18 residues.

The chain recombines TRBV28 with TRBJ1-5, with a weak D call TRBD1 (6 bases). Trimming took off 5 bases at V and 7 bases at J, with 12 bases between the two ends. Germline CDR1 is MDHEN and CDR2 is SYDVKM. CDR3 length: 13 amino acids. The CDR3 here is CASSPGGWQPQHF. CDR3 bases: TGTGCCAGCAGTCCGGGGGGCTGGCAGCCCCAGCATTTT.

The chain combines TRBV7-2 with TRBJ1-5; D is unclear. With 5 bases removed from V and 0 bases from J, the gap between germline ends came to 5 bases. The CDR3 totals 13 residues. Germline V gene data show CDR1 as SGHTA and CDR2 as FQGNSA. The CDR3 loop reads CASSRSSNQPQHF. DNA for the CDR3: TGTGCCAGCAGCCGGAGTAGCAATCAGCCCCAGCATTTT.

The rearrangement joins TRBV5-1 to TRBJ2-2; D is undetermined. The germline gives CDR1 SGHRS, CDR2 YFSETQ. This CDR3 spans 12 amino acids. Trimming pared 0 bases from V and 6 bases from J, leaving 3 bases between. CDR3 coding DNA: TGCGCCAGCAGCTTGGAGCCCGGGGAGCTGTTTTTT. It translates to CASSLEPGELFF.

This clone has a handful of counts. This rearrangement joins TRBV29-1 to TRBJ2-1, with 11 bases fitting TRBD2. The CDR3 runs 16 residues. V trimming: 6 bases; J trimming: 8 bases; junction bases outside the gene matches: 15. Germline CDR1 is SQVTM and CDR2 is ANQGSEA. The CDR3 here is CSVVRLAGFYNDEQFF. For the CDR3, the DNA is TGCAGCGTCGTACGACTAGCGGGGTTTTATAATGATGAGCAGTTCTTC.

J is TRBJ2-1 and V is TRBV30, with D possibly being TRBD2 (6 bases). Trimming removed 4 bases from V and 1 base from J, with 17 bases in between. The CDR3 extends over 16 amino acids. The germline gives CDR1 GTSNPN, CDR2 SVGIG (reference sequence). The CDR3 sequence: CAWTWGGGESYNEQFF. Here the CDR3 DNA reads TGTGCCTGGACCTGGGGCGGCGGGGAGTCCTACAATGAGCAGTTCTTC.

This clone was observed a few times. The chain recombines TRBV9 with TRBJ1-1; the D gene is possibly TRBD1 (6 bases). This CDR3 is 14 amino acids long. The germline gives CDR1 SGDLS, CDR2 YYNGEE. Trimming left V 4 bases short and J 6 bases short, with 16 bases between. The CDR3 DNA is TGTGCCAGCAGCTCCCGAGGGGGGGCCTCTGAAGCTTTCTTT. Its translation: CASSSRGGASEAFF.

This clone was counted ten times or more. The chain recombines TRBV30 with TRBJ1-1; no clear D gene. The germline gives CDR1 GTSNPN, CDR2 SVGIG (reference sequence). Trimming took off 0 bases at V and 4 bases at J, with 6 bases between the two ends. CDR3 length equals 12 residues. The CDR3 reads CAWSVTGTEAFF. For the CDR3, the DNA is TGTGCCTGGAGTGTAACTGGCACTGAAGCTTTCTTT.

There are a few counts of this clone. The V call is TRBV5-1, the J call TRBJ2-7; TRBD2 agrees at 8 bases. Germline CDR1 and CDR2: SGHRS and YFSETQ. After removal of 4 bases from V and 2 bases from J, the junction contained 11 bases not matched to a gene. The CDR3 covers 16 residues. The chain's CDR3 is CASSVGAIAGTYEQYF. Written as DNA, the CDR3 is TGCGCCAGCAGCGTCGGGGCAATAGCGGGAACCTACGAGCAGTACTTC.

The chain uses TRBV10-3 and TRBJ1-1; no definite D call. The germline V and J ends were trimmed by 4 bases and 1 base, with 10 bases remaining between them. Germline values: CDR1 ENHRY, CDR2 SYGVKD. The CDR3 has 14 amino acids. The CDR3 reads CAISGKGANTEAFF. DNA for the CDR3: TGTGCCATCAGTGGAAAGGGAGCGAACACTGAAGCTTTCTTT.

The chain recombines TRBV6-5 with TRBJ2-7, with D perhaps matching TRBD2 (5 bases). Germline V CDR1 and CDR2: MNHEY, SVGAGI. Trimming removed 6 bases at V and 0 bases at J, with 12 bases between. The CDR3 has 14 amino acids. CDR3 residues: CASRRVAGSYEQYF. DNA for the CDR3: TGTGCCAGCAGGAGGGTTGCAGGCTCCTACGAGCAGTACTTC.

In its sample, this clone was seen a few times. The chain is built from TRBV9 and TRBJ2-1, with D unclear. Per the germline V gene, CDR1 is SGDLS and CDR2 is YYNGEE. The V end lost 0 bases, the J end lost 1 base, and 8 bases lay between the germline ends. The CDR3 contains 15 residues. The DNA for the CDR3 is TGTGCCAGCAGCGTAGAACCCACTTCCTACAATGAGCAGTTCTTC. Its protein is CASSVEPTSYNEQFF.

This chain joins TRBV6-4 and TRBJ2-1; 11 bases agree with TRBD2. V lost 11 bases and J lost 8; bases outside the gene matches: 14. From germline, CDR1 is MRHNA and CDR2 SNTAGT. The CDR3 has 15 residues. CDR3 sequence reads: CASKTLAGGGYEQFF. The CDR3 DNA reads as TGTGCCTCAAAAACTCTAGCGGGAGGAGGATATGAGCAGTTCTTC.

CDR3 amino acids: CARMNRHPEAFF. For the CDR3, the DNA is TGTGCCAGAATGAACAGGCACCCTGAAGCTTTCTTT. This sequence joins TRBV27 and TRBJ1-1, with D possibly matching TRBD1 (5 bases). CDR3 size: 12 residues. V was cut by 9 bases and J by 6 bases, with 14 bases left in between. Germline values: CDR1 MNHEY, CDR2 SMNVEV (reference sequence).